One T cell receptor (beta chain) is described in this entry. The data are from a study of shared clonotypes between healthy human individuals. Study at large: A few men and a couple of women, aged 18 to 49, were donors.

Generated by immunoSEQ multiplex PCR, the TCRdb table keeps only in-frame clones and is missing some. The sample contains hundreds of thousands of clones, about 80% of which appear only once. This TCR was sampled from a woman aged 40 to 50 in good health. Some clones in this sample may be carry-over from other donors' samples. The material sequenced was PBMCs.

The CDR3 loop is CASSLPQGSGVYEQYF. DNA of the CDR3: TGTGCCAGCAGTTTACCCCAAGGGTCGGGTGTCTACGAGCAGTACTTC. This chain joins TRBV28 and TRBJ2-7, with D uncertain. CDR3 size: 16 residues. CDR1 is MDHEN, CDR2 SYDVKM, per germline. V shed 2 bases and J shed 3 bases, with 17 bases lying between them.